This T cell receptor (beta chain) comes out of a study of T cell responses to AZD1222 COVID-19 vaccine. About this clone itself: What it recognizes is unknown.

Study observations and caveats: Donors were chiefly white British, with a greater number of females, and clonal diversity was perhaps underestimated.

The method was immunoSEQ multiplex PCR; TCRdb's version includes in-frame clones alone and lacks a portion of them. This sample carries 200,000 or so clones, roughly 88% of them seen once, and the ten largest clones take approximately 7.7%. The J segment lost 1 base and the V segment lost 3 bases, leaving 9 bases of the junction unmatched. The CDR3 has 18 residues. Germline-derived CDR1 and CDR2 are MDHEN and SYDVKM. This specimen consisted of peripheral blood, obtained on day 0 of AZD1222 vaccination. This chain connects TRBV28 to TRBJ1-5; 10 positions agree with TRBD1. The receptor was isolated from an adult in good health. The CDR3 DNA is TGTGCCAGCAGTTTGTGGGGGCCGGGACAGGGGAGCAATCAGCCCCAGCATTTT. This sequence encodes CASSLWGPGQGSNQPQHF.